What follows is one T cell receptor beta chain and its context. TRB was amplified from around 250-460 ng of blood genomic DNA. Multiplex PCR with BIOMED2 TRB-A/B primer pools amplified TRB rearrangements. TCRdb processed the multiplex PCR reads anew with MiXCR; each CDR3 protein has one entry. The sample contains fewer than 15,000 distinct CDR3 sequences, around 25% of which appear only once. The data are from a study of T and B cells in COVID-19 patients. For the study at large: COVID-19 patients gave peripheral blood either during active infection or after recovery. Median age was approximately 34 years in the recovered cohort and 67 years in the active-infection cohort.

Germline values: CDR1 DFQATT, CDR2 SNEGSKA (reference sequence). V lost 3 bases to trimming and J lost 1 base, with 21 bases between them. The CDR3 is 18 residues long. The chain recombines TRBV20-1 with TRBJ2-2, with a tentative D call TRBD2 (5 bases). Specimen: blood. The sequence derives from a human donor who had recovered from COVID-19. Here the CDR3 DNA reads TGCAGTGCTAGTTCTAGCCGCCGCAACAGCATGAACACCGGGGAGCTGTTTTTT. This codes for CSASSSRRNSMNTGELFF.